This entry lists 26 T cell receptor beta chains sequenced from one sample in a study of metastatic and nonmetastatic thyroid tumors. TCRdb used MiXCR to call clones anew from the PCR reads. Of tens of thousands of clones listed, less than 20% are singletons. Patients were all untreated before their thyroid surgery. Material: tumor tissue. Source of these receptors: a female donor with papillary thyroid cancer or a benign thyroid nodule (not recorded which). Some clones in this sample may be carry-over from other donors' samples.

This clone was counted many times. The chain recombines TRBV30 with TRBJ2-7; TRBD2 matches at 10 bases. This CDR3 contains 13 residues. Germline CDR1 reads GTSNPN; CDR2 reads SVGIG (reference sequence). V lost 7 bases to trimming and J lost 2 bases; unmatched junction nucleotides: 5. The CDR3 sequence: CAYGAGGPYEQYF. CDR3 sequence (DNA): TGTGCCTATGGAGCGGGAGGGCCCTACGAGCAGTACTTC.

This clone was seen ten or more times. The J gene is TRBJ1-3, the V gene TRBV18; D is ambiguous. CDR3 size: 14 residues. V lost 2 bases and J 1 base, leaving 6 bases between the germline ends. The V gene's germline CDR1 is KGHSH and CDR2 LQKENI. CDR3 coding DNA: TGTGCCAGCTCACCAAGTGGTTCTGGAAACACCATATATTTT. It codes for CASSPSGSGNTIYF.

This clone was seen at least ten times. This rearrangement joins TRBV18 to TRBJ1-5; 7 nucleotides agree with TRBD1. Trimming at V came to 5 bases and at J to 1 base, leaving 11 bases not matched to a gene. The CDR3 spans 17 residues. The germline V gene encodes CDR1 KGHSH and CDR2 LQKENI. CDR3 sequence reads: CASSSKQGWLSNQPQHF. For the CDR3, the DNA is TGTGCCAGCTCATCCAAACAGGGGTGGTTGAGCAATCAGCCCCAGCATTTT. The whole variable domain, remainder taken from reference TRBV18 and TRBJ1-5, is NAGVMQNPRHLVRRRGQEARLRCSPMKGHSHVYWYRQLPEEGLKFMVYLQKENIIDESGMPKERFSAEFPKEGPSILRIQQVVRGDSAAYFCASSSKQGWLSNQPQHFGDGTRLSIL.

This clone came up many times. This could be a read error, since a much larger clone is one nucleotide away. At the DNA level, this CDR3 is encoded by other sequences in the same sample as well. The J gene is TRBJ1-5, the V gene TRBV2; TRBD1 is a possible D gene (5 bases). The V end lost 6 bases, the J end lost 7 bases, and 13 bases lay between the germline ends. The CDR3 extends over 13 amino acids. Germline V gene sequence: CDR1 SNHLY, CDR2 FYNNEI. Here the CDR3 reads CASRNTGDQPQHF. In DNA, the CDR3 is TGTGCCAGCAGAAACACGGGGGACCAGCCCCAGCATTTT.

This clone was observed many times. The chain joins TRBV2 to TRBJ2-4, with 7 bases that match TRBD1. With V trimmed by 4 bases and J by 3 bases, 9 bases remained unmatched. The CDR3 loop spans 16 amino acids. CDR1 and CDR2 from the germline V gene are SNHLY and FYNNEI. CDR3: CASSGTQGVDKNIQYF. The CDR3 DNA reads as TGTGCCAGCAGTGGAACCCAGGGGGTAGACAAAAACATTCAGTACTTC.

This clone was observed many times. This rearrangement joins TRBV12-3 or TRBV12-4 to TRBJ2-1, with D maybe TRBD1 (6 bases). Between the trimmed V and J ends, which lost 5 bases and 16 bases, there was a span of 21 bases. The CDR3 is made up of 13 amino acids. CDR3 protein: CASSRPRTEVYFF. CDR3 DNA sequence: TGTGCCAGCAGTAGACCCCGGACAGAGGTTTATTTCTTC.

This clone has a count of ten or more. The same CDR3 arises from other DNA sequences in this sample as well. The V gene is TRBV2, the J gene TRBJ1-1, with unresolved D. The CDR3 extends over 13 amino acids. Trimming removed 2 bases from V and 3 bases from J, with 7 bases in between. The germline CDR1 and CDR2 sequences are SNHLY and FYNNEI. CDR3 residues: CASSENSHTEAFF. The CDR3 DNA reads as TGTGCCAGCAGTGAAAACAGCCACACTGAAGCTTTCTTT.

This clone was detected ten times or more. V and J are TRBV20-1 and TRBJ1-1, with no clear D. CDR3 length: 13 amino acids. V lost 2 bases to trimming and J lost 5 bases, with 12 bases between them. CDR1 is DFQATT, CDR2 SNEGSKA, per germline (reference sequence). In DNA form, the CDR3 reads TGCAGTGCTAGACGAAGCCCGAATACTGAAGCTTTCTTT. This encodes CSARRSPNTEAFF.

This clone was detected many times. This rearrangement joins TRBV15 to TRBJ1-1; TRBD1 matches at 9 bases. The ends lost 7 bases at V and 10 bases at J; junction bases unmatched: 10. This CDR3 spans 13 amino acids. Germline lookup yields CDR1 LNHNV and CDR2 YYDKDF (reference sequence). The chain's CDR3 is CATTHRDRDVAFF. Written as DNA, the CDR3 is TGTGCCACCACACACCGGGACAGGGACGTAGCTTTCTTT.

This clone occurred a few times. The chain has TRBV15 and TRBJ1-2, with D unresolved. Germline values: CDR1 LNHNV, CDR2 YYDKDF (reference sequence). CDR3 length: 17 amino acids. The V end lost 3 bases, the J end lost 2 bases, and 19 bases lay between the germline ends. The CDR3 nucleotides read TGTGCCACCAGCAGCTTAGACTCGTCAGGTGAAAACTATGGCTACACCTTC. Its protein product is CATSSLDSSGENYGYTF.

Regarding this clone: Being one base from a much bigger clone, this may be a read error. The chain has TRBV4-2 and TRBJ1-2; weak D call: TRBD1 (5 bases). There are 14 residues in the CDR3. From germline, CDR1 is LGHNA and CDR2 YNFKEQ. CDR3 nucleotides: TGTGCCAGCAGCCAACCCGGGGACCTGGTGAGCTACGCCTTC. It is translated as CASSQPGDLVSYAF.

As for this clone: A much larger clone sits a single nucleotide away, making a read error possible. The chain has TRBV3-1 and TRBJ2-5; the match to TRBD2 covers 9 bases. Germline values: CDR1 LGHDT, CDR2 YNNKEL (reference sequence). The CDR3 loop spans 16 amino acids. Trimming took 1 base from V and 5 from J; bases not matched to a gene: 8. The CDR3 is CASSQGGSGSAETQYF. The CDR3 DNA is TGTGCCAGCAGCCAAGGGGGTAGCGGGAGTGCTGAGACCCAGTACTTC.

This clone has at least ten counts. The rearrangement links TRBV3-1 to TRBJ2-2, with D perhaps matching TRBD1 or TRBD2 (5 bases each). V was cut by 4 bases and J by 6 bases, with 15 bases left in between. CDR1 and CDR2 from the germline V gene are LGHDT and YNNKEL (reference sequence). This CDR3 spans 15 amino acids. The CDR3, as DNA: TGTGCCAGCAGCCGCTGGGACCTGCGGGCCGGGGAGCTGTTTTTT. Translated, it gives CASSRWDLRAGELFF.

This clone was found many times. V and J are TRBV20-1 and TRBJ2-7, with TRBD2 as a possible D gene (5 bases). The CDR3 has 14 residues. V was shortened by 4 bases and J by 5 bases, with 18 bases between the two germline ends. Germline V gene data show CDR1 as DFQATT and CDR2 as SNEGSKA (reference sequence). The CDR3 nucleotides read TGCAGTGCTATCAAGCTCCCGGGATCCAACGAGCAGTACTTC. This codes for CSAIKLPGSNEQYF.

Ten or more counts support this clone. The CDR3 coding sequence is TGTGCCAGCTCACCACAGTCGGGGGTCGGTGGCTACACCTTC. This codes for CASSPQSGVGGYTF. J is TRBJ1-2 and V is TRBV18, with D maybe TRBD1 (5 bases). CDR3 length: 14 residues. V lost 1 base to trimming and J lost 7 bases, with 13 bases between them. Per germline, CDR1 KGHSH and CDR2 LQKENI.

At least ten counts were recorded for this clone. CDR3 protein: CASSLGRETDTQYF. The DNA for the CDR3 is TGCGCCAGCAGCTTGGGCAGAGAGACAGATACGCAGTATTTT. The chain recombines TRBV5-1 with TRBJ2-3; unclear D gene. Per the germline V gene, CDR1 is SGHRS and CDR2 is YFSETQ. The germline V and J ends were trimmed by 0 bases and 3 bases, with 8 bases remaining between them. The CDR3 covers 14 residues.

This clone was counted a single time. V and J are TRBV30 and TRBJ1-1; D remains ambiguous. There are 11 residues in the CDR3. Trimming cost V 3 bases and J 0 bases, with 2 bases left between them. Germline-derived CDR1 and CDR2 are GTSNPN and SVGIG (reference sequence). The CDR3 sequence is CAWSLNTEAFF. CDR3 coding DNA: TGTGCCTGGAGCCTGAACACTGAAGCTTTCTTT.

On this clone: Compared with germline, one end of the junction differs, possibly owing to a read error. This rearrangement joins TRBV28 to TRBJ2-5; D possibly corresponds to TRBD1 (6 bases). CDR3 length equals 14 residues. From germline, CDR1 is MDHEN and CDR2 SYDVKM. CDR3 protein: CASSRGRFQETHYF. Written as DNA, the CDR3 is TGTGCCAGCAGCAGGGGACGCTTCCAAGAGACCCATTACTTC.

This clone was detected only once. The same CDR3 arises from other DNA sequences in this sample as well. The chain is built from TRBV5-6 and TRBJ2-7; TRBD1 is a possible D gene (6 bases). V was clipped by 0 bases and J by 6 bases, with 13 bases between them. This CDR3 is 14 amino acids long. The germline V gene encodes CDR1 SGHDT and CDR2 YYEEEE. The DNA of the CDR3 is TGTGCCAGCAGCTTGGCTGGGCAGGGGTCCGAGCAGTACTTC. It translates to CASSLAGQGSEQYF. Variable domain in full (rest from reference TRBV5-6 and TRBJ2-7): DAGVTQSPTHLIKTRGQQVTLRCSPKSGHDTVSWYQQALGQGPQFIFQYYEEEERQRGNFPDRFSGHQFPNYSSELNVNALLLGDSALYLCASSLAGQGSEQYFGPGTRLTVT.

There are many counts of this clone. Here the CDR3 reads CASRGLAVNTGELFF. CDR3 in DNA: TGCGCTTCCCGGGGGCTAGCGGTTAACACCGGGGAGCTGTTTTTT. The chain carries TRBV5-1 and TRBJ2-2; a possible D gene is TRBD2 (7 bases). Germline V gene lookup returns CDR1 SGHRS and CDR2 YFSETQ. The CDR3 has 15 amino acids.

Comment on this clone: A much larger clonotype is one base distant, so this may be a read error. V and J are TRBV15 and TRBJ2-5; 9 bases are a match to TRBD1. There are 13 residues in the CDR3. V shed 7 bases, J shed 4 bases, and the junction held 4 bases outside the gene matches. Per the germline V gene, CDR1 is LNHNV and CDR2 is YYDKDF (reference sequence). The CDR3 spells CATNRGQGETQYF. CDR3 nucleotide sequence: TGTGCCACCAATCGGGGACAGGGAGAGACCCAGTACTTC. The full variable domain, rest sourced from reference TRBV15 and TRBJ2-5, is DAMVIQNPRYQVTQFGKPVTLSCSQTLNHNVMYWYQQKSSQAPKLLFHYYDKDFNNEADTPDNFQSRRPNTSFCFLDIRSPGLGDTAMYLCATNRGQGETQYFGPGTRLLVL.

This clone was observed at least ten times. The gene calls are TRBV9 and TRBJ1-3; TRBD1 matches 7 bases. Trimming took 4 bases from V and 4 from J; bases not matched to a gene: 5. The CDR3 runs to 14 residues. Germline V gene lookup returns CDR1 SGDLS and CDR2 YYNGEE. In nucleotides, the CDR3 is TGTGCCAGCAGCCCCAGGGGGGGCGGAAACACCATATATTTT. It translates to CASSPRGGGNTIYF.

This clone was counted many times. The CDR3 DNA reads TGTGCCAGCAGTTACGGGGCGGAAGAGACCCAGTACTTC. It encodes CASSYGAEETQYF. V is TRBV6-2 or TRBV6-3 and J is TRBJ2-5; D possibly corresponds to TRBD1 (5 bases). Deletions cut 2 bases from V and 3 bases from J, with 7 bases between. The V gene's germline CDR1 is MNHEY and CDR2 SVGEGT. The CDR3 runs 13 residues.

This clone came up a few times. J is TRBJ1-1 and V is TRBV6-2 or TRBV6-3; D remains ambiguous. The CDR3 consists of 15 residues. Germline lookup yields CDR1 MNHEY and CDR2 SVGEGT. V lost 4 bases and J 1 base, leaving 13 bases between the germline ends. The CDR3 here is CASSLGRCENTEAFF. The DNA of the CDR3 is TGTGCCAGCAGTTTGGGCAGGTGTGAGAACACTGAAGCTTTCTTT.

This clone was detected only a few times. V and J are TRBV6-1 and TRBJ2-5; TRBD1 aligns across 9 bases. This CDR3 has 14 residues. V lost 7 bases to trimming and J lost 3 bases; unmatched junction nucleotides: 6. Germline V lookup: CDR1 MNHNS, CDR2 SASEGT. The CDR3 DNA sequence: TGTGCCAGCATGGGACAGGGTAACAAAGAGACCCAGTACTTC. Protein: CASMGQGNKETQYF.

This clone was observed a handful of times. The rearrangement joins TRBV14 to TRBJ2-3; the D gene is possibly TRBD2 (6 bases). The CDR3 totals 14 residues. The germline V gene encodes CDR1 SGHDN and CDR2 FVKESK. V was trimmed by 4 bases and J by 2 bases, leaving 10 bases between them. For the CDR3, the DNA is TGTGCCAGCAGCCGTCGGGAGCTCACAGATACGCAGTATTTT. Translated: CASSRRELTDTQYF.